The 18 T cell receptor beta chains given below trace back to one sample, sequenced in a study of CD8 T cells in ankylosing spondylitis. Study-level points and caveats: Made up of under ten highly homologous variants, a TCR beta motif appeared characteristic of ankylosing spondylitis blood.

Their antigens are not known. Using its own MiXCR run on the 5' RACE reads, TCRdb lists one record per CDR3 protein. Among around 390,000 distinct CDR3 sequences, about 20% were seen once, and the ten largest hold 15% to 20%. The sample consisted of blood, either unsorted or a sorted T cell fraction (not recorded which). All receptors come from a male donor with ankylosing spondylitis.

This clonotype was picked up a small number of times. This CDR3 is CASSSGNSYNEQFF. For the CDR3, the DNA is TGTGCCAGCAGCTCGGGAAACTCCTACAATGAGCAGTTCTTC. The genes are TRBV7-3 and TRBJ2-1; TRBD2 might be the D (5 bases). Deletions cut 4 bases from V and 0 bases from J, with 7 bases between. Germline-derived CDR1 and CDR2 are SGHTA and FQGTGA. The CDR3 contains 14 residues. Drawing the rest from reference TRBV7-3 and TRBJ2-1, the complete variable domain is GAGVSQTPSNKVTEKGKYVELRCDPISGHTALYWYRQSLGQGPEFLIYFQGTGAADDSGLPNDRFFAVRPEGSVSTLKIQRTERGDSAVYLCASSSGNSYNEQFFGPGTRLTVL.

CDR3 in DNA: TGTGCCATCAGTAGCCTCGGCGGGAGTGTGACAGATACGCAGTATTTT. Protein product: CAISSLGGSVTDTQYF. J is TRBJ2-3 and V is TRBV10-3; 7 nucleotides align to TRBD2. In germline, CDR1 is ENHRY, CDR2 SYGVKD. V lost 5 bases to trimming and J lost 3 bases; unmatched junction nucleotides: 11. The CDR3 contains 16 residues.

The chain uses TRBV19 and TRBJ2-1; tentative D call: TRBD1 (6 bases). This CDR3 has 16 amino acids. Germline V lookup: CDR1 LNHDA, CDR2 SQIVND (reference sequence). The germline V and J ends were trimmed by 3 bases and 0 bases, with 12 bases remaining between them. The CDR3, as DNA: TGTGCCAGTAGTATCGGACAGAGGAGCTCCTACAATGAGCAGTTCTTC. This translates into CASSIGQRSSYNEQFF.

The chain has TRBV6-5 and TRBJ2-4; D assignment may be TRBD1 or TRBD2 (6 bases each). CDR3 length: 18 residues. The V end was cut by 2 bases, the J end by 0 bases, with 17 bases between. Germline CDR1 MNHEY, CDR2 SVGAGI. Here the CDR3 reads CASSYTLKQGLAKNIQYF. The CDR3 coding sequence is TGTGCCAGCAGTTACACCCTTAAACAGGGACTAGCCAAAAACATTCAGTACTTC.

This clonotype was recorded a few times. The V and J genes are TRBV6-5 and TRBJ2-6; 12 nucleotides align to TRBD1. The ends lost 2 bases at V and 3 bases at J; junction bases unmatched: 5. The length of the CDR3 is 18 residues. Germline V gives CDR1 MNHEY, CDR2 SVGAGI. This chain's CDR3 is CASSYTGTGGFGANVLTF. The CDR3 nucleotides are TGTGCCAGCAGTTACACCGGGACAGGGGGCTTTGGGGCCAACGTCCTGACTTTC.

The chain combines TRBV6-1 with TRBJ1-2; 9 bases map to TRBD1. Germline trimming cut 4 bases from V and 5 bases from J; bases unmatched to any gene: 5. The CDR3 spans 14 residues. Germline V gene lookup returns CDR1 MNHNS and CDR2 SASEGT. CDR3 sequence (DNA): TGTGCCAGCAGTGGAAACAGGGGGCGATATGGCTACACCTTC. Protein product: CASSGNRGRYGYTF.

A few counts support this clonotype. The J gene is TRBJ2-1, the V gene TRBV15, with D maybe TRBD2 (6 bases). The length of the CDR3 is 18 residues. V was cut by 1 base and J by 3 bases, with 19 bases left in between. The germline V gene has CDR1 LNHNV and CDR2 YYDKDF (reference sequence). CDR3: CATSRVRGAEGSYNEQFF. The CDR3 coding sequence is TGTGCCACCAGCAGAGTGAGGGGAGCGGAGGGAAGCTACAATGAGCAGTTCTTC.

J is TRBJ1-5 and V is TRBV27; D not certain. Trimming took off 3 bases at V and 7 bases at J, with 13 bases between the two ends. Looked up from germline, CDR1 is MNHEY and CDR2 is SMNVEV (reference sequence). The CDR3 covers 14 residues. The CDR3 DNA is TGTGCCAGCAGTTTGAACCGCTTGGGACAGCCCCAGCATTTT. Amino acids: CASSLNRLGQPQHF.

In its sample, this clonotype was seen many times. DNA for the CDR3: TGCAGTGCTAGAGGAGATAGCGGGAGGTCCTACGAGCAGTACTTC. It encodes CSARGDSGRSYEQYF. J is TRBJ2-7 and V is TRBV20-1; 10 positions agree with TRBD2. J gave up 1 base and V 1 base, and 4 bases lay outside the gene matches. The CDR3 sequence is 15 residues long. Germline V gene lookup returns CDR1 DFQATT and CDR2 SNEGSKA (reference sequence).

This clonotype was recorded a few times. The V and J genes are TRBV19 and TRBJ1-1; 9 bases map to TRBD1. Per germline, CDR1 LNHDA and CDR2 SQIVND (reference sequence). The V segment lost 4 bases and the J segment 5 bases; nucleotides outside the gene matches: 8. The CDR3 has 15 amino acids. CDR3 loop: CASSTTGGWGTEAFF. CDR3 sequence (DNA): TGTGCCAGTAGTACCACAGGGGGCTGGGGGACTGAAGCTTTCTTT.

The sample holds a few counts of this clonotype. This sequence joins TRBV20-1 and TRBJ2-1; tentative D call: TRBD1 (7 bases). The CDR3 runs to 14 residues. Looked up from germline, CDR1 is DFQATT and CDR2 is SNEGSKA (reference sequence). V gave up 0 bases and J gave up 9 bases, with 15 bases separating them. The CDR3 region is CSARDQRRGLEQFF. DNA for the CDR3: TGCAGTGCTAGAGACCAGCGGAGGGGGCTTGAGCAGTTCTTC.

This clonotype was recorded many times. This chain uses TRBV5-1 with TRBJ2-7; TRBD1 matches 7 bases. The J segment lost 2 bases and the V segment lost 4 bases, leaving 9 bases of the junction unmatched. In germline, CDR1 is SGHRS, CDR2 YFSETQ. The CDR3 extends over 15 amino acids. The CDR3 DNA is TGCGCCAGCAGCCCGGAAAGACAGGGCCCCTACGAGCAGTACTTC. Translation: CASSPERQGPYEQYF.

CDR3 DNA sequence: TGTGCCACCAGTGCCCCGGGAGCAGATACGCAGTATTTT. As protein: CATSAPGADTQYF. This chain joins TRBV24-1 and TRBJ2-3; possible D gene TRBD2, 6 bases. Germline V gives CDR1 KGHDR, CDR2 SFDVKD. The V and J ends lost 5 bases and 4 bases respectively, with 9 bases between them. The CDR3 consists of 13 residues.

This clonotype has just a few counts. The V gene is TRBV7-9, the J gene TRBJ1-6; TRBD1 might be the D (6 bases). Trimming removed 1 base at V and 10 bases at J, with 14 bases between. CDR3 size: 15 residues. The germline CDR1 and CDR2 sequences are SEHNR and FQNEAQ (reference sequence). This CDR3 reads CASSLGAGDHSPLHF. In DNA, the CDR3 is TGTGCCAGCAGCTTAGGGGCAGGGGATCACTCACCCCTCCACTTT.

This chain links TRBV28 with TRBJ2-2; 13 nucleotides agree with TRBD2. CDR1 MDHEN and CDR2 SYDVKM come from the germline V gene. Germline trimming cut 7 bases from V and 6 bases from J; bases unmatched to any gene: 11. The CDR3 covers 17 residues. This CDR3 is CASTAGLAGNNPGELFF. For the CDR3, the DNA is TGTGCCAGCACCGCGGGACTAGCGGGAAATAATCCCGGGGAGCTGTTTTTT.

The genes are TRBV9 and TRBJ2-2, with D unclear. There are 15 residues in the CDR3. Trimming stripped 3 bases from V and 6 bases from J, with 15 bases between. CDR1 and CDR2 (germline): SGDLS, YYNGEE. The CDR3 coding sequence is TGTGCCAGCAGCGAGACTGGACCGAAGGCCGGGGAGCTGTTTTTT. As protein: CASSETGPKAGELFF.

V is TRBV20-1 and J is TRBJ2-2, with TRBD2 as a possible D gene (5 bases). Per germline, CDR1 DFQATT and CDR2 SNEGSKA (reference sequence). Trimming cost V 1 base and J 4 bases, with 7 bases left between them. The CDR3 contains 13 residues. The CDR3 sequence is CSARGRGTGELFF. In nucleotides, the CDR3 is TGCAGTGCTAGAGGTCGGGGCACCGGGGAGCTGTTTTTT.

A few counts support this clonotype. The chain joins TRBV12-3 or TRBV12-4 to TRBJ1-5; D not certain. V dropped 4 bases and J dropped 0 bases, with 4 bases sitting between them. The CDR3 sequence is 13 residues long. The chain's CDR3 is CASSSYSNQPQHF. In DNA, the CDR3 is TGTGCCAGCAGTTCTTATAGCAATCAGCCCCAGCATTTT.